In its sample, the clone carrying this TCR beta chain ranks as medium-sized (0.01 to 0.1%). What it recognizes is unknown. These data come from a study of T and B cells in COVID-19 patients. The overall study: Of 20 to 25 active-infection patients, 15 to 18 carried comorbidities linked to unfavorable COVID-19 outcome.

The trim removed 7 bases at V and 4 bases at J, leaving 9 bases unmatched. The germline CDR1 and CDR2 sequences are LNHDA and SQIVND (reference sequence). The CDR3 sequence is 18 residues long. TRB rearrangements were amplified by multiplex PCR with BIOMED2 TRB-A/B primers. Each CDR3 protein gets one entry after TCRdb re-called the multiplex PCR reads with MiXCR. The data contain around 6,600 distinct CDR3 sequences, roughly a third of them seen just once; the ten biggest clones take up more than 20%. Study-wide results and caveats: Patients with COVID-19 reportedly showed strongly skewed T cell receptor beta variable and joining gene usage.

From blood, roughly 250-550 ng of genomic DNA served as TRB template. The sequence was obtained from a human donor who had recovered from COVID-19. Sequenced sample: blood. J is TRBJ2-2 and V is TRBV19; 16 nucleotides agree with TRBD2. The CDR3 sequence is CASTEPGLAGGTTGELFF. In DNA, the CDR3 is TGTGCCAGTACCGAACCGGGACTAGCGGGGGGGACCACCGGGGAGCTGTTTTTT. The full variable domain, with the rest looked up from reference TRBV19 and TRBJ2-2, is DGGITQSPKYLFRKEGQNVTLSCEQNLNHDAMYWYRQDPGQGLRLIYYSQIVNDFQKGDIAEGYSVSREKKESFPLTVTSAQKNPTAFYLCASTEPGLAGGTTGELFFGEGSRLTVL.